This entry concerns a single T cell receptor (beta chain). The antigen is unknown. This sample is drawn from a study of cytotoxic CD8 clonotypes in ibrutinib-treated CLL. Overall study context: After median around 5.5 years, around 14 stayed in remission, around twelve progressed; responses roughly 25 partial, 2 complete.

TCRdb keeps only in-frame clones here, not all; method: immunoSEQ multiplex PCR. Here the sample spans fewer than 100,000 clones, 86% being singletons. Findings and limits, study-wide: Baseline levels were approached again at progression, after clonality had risen at ibrutinib response.

The CDR3 extends over 14 amino acids. J gave up 4 bases and V 0 bases, and 2 bases lay outside the gene matches. CDR1 is SNHLY, CDR2 FYNNEI, per germline. Source: PBMCs, taken before ibrutinib treatment. The clonotype comes from a human donor with chronic lymphocytic leukemia. The chain combines TRBV2 with TRBJ1-2; 7 nucleotides align to TRBD1. CDR3 coding DNA: TGTGCCAGCAGTGAAGCAGGGGGCCCCTATGGCTACACCTTC. Its translation is CASSEAGGPYGYTF.